This TCR beta chain was recovered during a study of metastatic and nonmetastatic thyroid tumors. The overall study: For malignant and benign thyroid patients, tumor or nodule tissue and blood were the sources whose repertoires were compared.

V gave up 4 bases and J gave up 0 bases; unmatched junction bases: 12. This CDR3 region has 19 residues. Looked up from germline, CDR1 is MGHRA and CDR2 is YSYEKL. No treatment of any kind had been given to any patient before thyroid surgery. Comment on this clone: Its antigen is currently unknown.

Study-wide points: In blood and tumor, TCR beta diversity was reportedly significantly higher in malignant thyroid tumors than in benign nodules.

Using MiXCR, TCRdb reanalyzed the PCR reads. Of almost 70,000 clones in the sample, approximately 14% were seen once. This TCR came from a male donor with papillary thyroid cancer or a benign thyroid nodule (not recorded which). Some clones in this sample may be carry-over from other donors' samples. Source material: blood. This rearrangement joins TRBV4-1 to TRBJ2-6, with 7 positions matching TRBD1. In nucleotides, the CDR3 is TGCGCCAGCAGCCCCAGGGTGGCAGGGGGAATCTCTGGGGCCAACGTCCTGACTTTC. Encoded protein: CASSPRVAGGISGANVLTF.